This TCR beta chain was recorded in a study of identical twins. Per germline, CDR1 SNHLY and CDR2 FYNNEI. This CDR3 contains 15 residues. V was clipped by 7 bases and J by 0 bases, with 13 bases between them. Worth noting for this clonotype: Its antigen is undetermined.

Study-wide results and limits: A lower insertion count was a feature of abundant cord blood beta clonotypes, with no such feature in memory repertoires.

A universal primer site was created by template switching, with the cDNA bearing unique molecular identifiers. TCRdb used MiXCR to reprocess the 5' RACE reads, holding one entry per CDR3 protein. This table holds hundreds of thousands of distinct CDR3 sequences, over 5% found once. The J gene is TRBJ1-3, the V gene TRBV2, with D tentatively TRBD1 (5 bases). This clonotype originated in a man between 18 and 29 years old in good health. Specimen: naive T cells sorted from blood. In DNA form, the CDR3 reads TGTGCCAGCACCCGACAGCAGATCTCTGGAAACACCATATATTTT. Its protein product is CASTRQQISGNTIYF. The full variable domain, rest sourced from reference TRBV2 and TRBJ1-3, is EPEVTQTPSHQVTQMGQEVILRCVPISNHLYFYWYRQILGQKVEFLVSFYNNEISEKSEIFDDQFSVERPDGSNFTLKIRSTKLEDSAMYFCASTRQQISGNTIYFGEGSWLTVV.